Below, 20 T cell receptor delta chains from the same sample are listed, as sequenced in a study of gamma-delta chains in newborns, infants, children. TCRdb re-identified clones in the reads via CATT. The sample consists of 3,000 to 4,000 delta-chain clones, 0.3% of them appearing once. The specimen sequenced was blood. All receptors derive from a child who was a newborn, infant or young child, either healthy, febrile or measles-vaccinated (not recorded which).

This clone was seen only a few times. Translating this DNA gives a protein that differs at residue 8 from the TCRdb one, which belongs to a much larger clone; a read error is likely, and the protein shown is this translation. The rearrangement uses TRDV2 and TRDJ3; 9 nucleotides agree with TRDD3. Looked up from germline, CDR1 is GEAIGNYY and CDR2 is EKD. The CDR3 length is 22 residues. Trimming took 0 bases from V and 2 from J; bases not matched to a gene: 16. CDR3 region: CACDTVGPGDTLNPWDTRQMFF. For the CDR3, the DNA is TGTGCCTGTGACACCGTAGGACCGGGGGATACCCTCAACCCCTGGGACACCCGACAGATGTTTTTC.

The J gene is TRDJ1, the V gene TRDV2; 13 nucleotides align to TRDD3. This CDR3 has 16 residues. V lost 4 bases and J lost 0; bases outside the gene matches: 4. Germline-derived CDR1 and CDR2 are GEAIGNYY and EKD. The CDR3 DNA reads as TGTGCCTGTGATATACTGGGGGATACGCACACCGATAAACTCATCTTT. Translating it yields CACDILGDTHTDKLIF.

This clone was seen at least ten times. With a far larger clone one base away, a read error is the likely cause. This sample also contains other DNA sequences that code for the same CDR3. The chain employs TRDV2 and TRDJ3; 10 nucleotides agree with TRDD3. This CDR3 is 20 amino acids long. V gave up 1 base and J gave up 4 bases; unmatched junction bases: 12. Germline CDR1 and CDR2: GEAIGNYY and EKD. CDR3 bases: TGTGCCTGTGACACTGTACTGGGGGATCAGGGTGCTTGGGACACCCGACAGATGTTTTTC. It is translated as CACDTVLGDQGAWDTRQMFF.

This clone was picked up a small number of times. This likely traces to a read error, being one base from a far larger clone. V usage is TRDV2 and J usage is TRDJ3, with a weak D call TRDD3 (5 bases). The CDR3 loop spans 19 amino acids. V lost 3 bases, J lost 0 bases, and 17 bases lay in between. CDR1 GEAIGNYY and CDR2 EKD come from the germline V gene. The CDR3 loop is CACDPPRGASSWDTRQMFF. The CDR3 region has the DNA TGTGCCTGTGACCCTCCCCGGGGGGCGAGCTCCTGGGACACCCGACAGATGTTTTTC.

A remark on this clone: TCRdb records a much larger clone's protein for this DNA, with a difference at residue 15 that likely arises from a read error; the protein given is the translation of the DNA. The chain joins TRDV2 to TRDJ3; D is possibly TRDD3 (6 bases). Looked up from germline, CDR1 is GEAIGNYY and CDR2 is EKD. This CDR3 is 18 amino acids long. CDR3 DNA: TGTGCCTGTGACACTCTACTGGGAGGTTCCTGGGACACCCGACGGATGTTTTTC. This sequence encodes CACDTLLGGSWDTRRMFF.

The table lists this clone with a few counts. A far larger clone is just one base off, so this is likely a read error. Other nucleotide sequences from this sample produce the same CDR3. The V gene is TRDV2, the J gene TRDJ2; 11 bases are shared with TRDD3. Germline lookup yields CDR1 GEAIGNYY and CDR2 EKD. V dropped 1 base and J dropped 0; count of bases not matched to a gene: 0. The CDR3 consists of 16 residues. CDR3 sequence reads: CACDTGGYALTAQLFF. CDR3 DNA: TGTGCCTGTGACACTGGGGGATACGCTTTGACAGCACAACTCTTCTTT.

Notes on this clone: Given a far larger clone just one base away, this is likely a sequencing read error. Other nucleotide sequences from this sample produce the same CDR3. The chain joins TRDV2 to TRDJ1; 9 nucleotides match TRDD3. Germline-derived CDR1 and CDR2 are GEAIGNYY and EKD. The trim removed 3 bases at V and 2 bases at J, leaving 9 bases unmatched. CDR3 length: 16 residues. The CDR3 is CACDVLGDQSTDKLIF. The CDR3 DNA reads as TGTGCCTGTGACGTACTGGGGGACCAATCAACCGATAAACTCATCTTT.

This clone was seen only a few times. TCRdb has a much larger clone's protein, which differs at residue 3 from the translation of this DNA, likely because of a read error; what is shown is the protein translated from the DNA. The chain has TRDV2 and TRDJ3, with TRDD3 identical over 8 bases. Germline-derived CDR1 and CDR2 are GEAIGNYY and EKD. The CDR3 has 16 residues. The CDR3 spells CASDGGYSWDTRQMFF. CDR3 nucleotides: TGTGCCAGTGACGGGGGATACTCCTGGGACACCCGACAGATGTTTTTC.

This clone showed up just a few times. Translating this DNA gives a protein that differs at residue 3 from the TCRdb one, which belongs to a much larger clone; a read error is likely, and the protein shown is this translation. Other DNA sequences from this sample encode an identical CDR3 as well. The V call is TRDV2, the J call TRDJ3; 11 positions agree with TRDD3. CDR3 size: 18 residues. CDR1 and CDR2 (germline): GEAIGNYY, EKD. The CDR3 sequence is CARDILGDSSWDTRQMFF. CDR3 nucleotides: TGCGCCCGTGACATACTGGGGGATAGCTCCTGGGACACCCGACAGATGTTTTTC.

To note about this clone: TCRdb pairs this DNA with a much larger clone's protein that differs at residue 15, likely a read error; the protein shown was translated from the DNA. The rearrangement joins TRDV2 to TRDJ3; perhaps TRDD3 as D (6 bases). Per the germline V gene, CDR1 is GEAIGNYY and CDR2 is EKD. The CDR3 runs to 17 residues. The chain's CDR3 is CACVRLGSSWDTRQLFF. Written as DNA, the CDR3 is TGTGCCTGTGTCAGGCTGGGGAGCTCCTGGGACACCCGACAGTTGTTTTTC.

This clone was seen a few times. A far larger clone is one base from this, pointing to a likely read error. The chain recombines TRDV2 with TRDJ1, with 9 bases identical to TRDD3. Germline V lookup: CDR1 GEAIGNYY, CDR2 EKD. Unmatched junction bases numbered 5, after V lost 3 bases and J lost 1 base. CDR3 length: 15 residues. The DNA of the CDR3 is TGTGCCTGTGACGGCTGGGGGATGCCCACCGATAAACTCATCTTT. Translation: CACDGWGMPTDKLIF.

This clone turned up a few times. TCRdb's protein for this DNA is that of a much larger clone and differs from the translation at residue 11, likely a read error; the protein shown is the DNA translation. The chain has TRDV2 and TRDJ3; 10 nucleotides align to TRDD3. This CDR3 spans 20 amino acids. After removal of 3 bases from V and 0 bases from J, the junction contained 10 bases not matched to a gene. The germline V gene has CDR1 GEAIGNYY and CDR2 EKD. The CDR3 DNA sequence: TGTGCCTGTGACGCACGATGGGGGATACCAGACTCCTGGGACACCCGACAGATGTTTTTC. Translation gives CACDARWGIPDSWDTRQMFF.

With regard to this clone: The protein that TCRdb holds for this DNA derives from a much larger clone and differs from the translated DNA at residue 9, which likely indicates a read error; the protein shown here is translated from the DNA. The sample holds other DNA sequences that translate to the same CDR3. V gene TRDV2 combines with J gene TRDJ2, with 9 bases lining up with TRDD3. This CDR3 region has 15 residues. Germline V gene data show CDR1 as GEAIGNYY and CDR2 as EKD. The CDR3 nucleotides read TGCGCCTGTGATGTACTGGGGGACCTGACAGCACAACTCTTCTTT. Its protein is CACDVLGDLTAQLFF.

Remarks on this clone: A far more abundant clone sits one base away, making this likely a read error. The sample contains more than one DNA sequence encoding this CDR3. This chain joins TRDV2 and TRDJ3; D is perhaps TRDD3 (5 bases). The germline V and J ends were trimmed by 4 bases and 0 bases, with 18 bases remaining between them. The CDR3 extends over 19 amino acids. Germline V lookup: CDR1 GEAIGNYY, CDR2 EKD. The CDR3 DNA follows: TGTGCCTGTGATCCTCCCCGGGGGGTGAGCTCCTGGGACACCCGACAGATGTTTTTC. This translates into CACDPPRGVSSWDTRQMFF.

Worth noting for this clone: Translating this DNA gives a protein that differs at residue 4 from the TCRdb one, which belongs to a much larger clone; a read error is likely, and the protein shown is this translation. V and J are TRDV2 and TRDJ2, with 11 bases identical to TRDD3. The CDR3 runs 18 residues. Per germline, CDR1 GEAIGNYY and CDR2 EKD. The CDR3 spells CACGTPWGIQALTAQLFF. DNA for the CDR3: TGTGCCTGTGGCACCCCCTGGGGGATACAAGCTTTGACAGCACAACTCTTCTTT.

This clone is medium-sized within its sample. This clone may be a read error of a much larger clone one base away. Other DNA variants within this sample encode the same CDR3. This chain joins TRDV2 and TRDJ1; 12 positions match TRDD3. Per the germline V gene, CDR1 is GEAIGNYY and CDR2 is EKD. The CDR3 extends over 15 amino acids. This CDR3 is CACDTVLGDTDKLTF. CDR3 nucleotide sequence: TGTGCCTGTGACACCGTACTGGGGGATACCGATAAACTCACCTTT.

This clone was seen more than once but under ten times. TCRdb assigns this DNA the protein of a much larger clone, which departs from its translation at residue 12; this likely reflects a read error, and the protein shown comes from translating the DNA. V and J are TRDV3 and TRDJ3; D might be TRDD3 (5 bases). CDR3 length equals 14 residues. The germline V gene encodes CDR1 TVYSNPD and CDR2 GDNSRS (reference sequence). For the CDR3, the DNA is TGTGCCTTTACTGGGTCCTGGGACACCCGACAGACGTTTTTC. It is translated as CAFTGSWDTRQTFF. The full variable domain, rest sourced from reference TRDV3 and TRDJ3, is CDKVTQSSPDQTVASGSEVVLLCTYDTVYSNPDLFWYRIRPDYSFQFVFYGDNSRSEGADFTQGRFSVKHILTQKAFHLVISPVRTEDSATYYCAFTGSWDTRQTFFGTGIKLFVEP.

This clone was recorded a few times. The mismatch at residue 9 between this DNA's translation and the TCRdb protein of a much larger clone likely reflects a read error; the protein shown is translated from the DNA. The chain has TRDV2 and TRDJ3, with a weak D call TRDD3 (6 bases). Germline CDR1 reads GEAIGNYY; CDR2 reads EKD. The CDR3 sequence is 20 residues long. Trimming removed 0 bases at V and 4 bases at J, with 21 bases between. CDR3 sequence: CACDTVLGGQGAWDTRQMFF. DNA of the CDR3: TGTGCCTGTGACACCGTACTTGGGGGTCAGGGTGCTTGGGACACCCGACAGATGTTTTTC.

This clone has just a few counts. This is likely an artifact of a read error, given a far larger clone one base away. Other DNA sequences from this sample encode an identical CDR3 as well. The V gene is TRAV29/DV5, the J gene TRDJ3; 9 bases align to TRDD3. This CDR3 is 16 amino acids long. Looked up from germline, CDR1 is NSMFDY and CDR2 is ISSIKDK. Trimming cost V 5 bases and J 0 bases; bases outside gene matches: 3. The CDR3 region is CAASGGYSWDTRQMFF. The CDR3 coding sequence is TGTGCAGCGAGTGGGGGATACTCCTGGGACACCCGACAGATGTTTTTC.

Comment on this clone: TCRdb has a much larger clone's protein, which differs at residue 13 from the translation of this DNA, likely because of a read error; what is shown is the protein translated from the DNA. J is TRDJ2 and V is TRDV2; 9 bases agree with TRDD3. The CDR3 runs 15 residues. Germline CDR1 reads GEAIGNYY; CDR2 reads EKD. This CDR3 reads CACDVLGDPTAQPFF. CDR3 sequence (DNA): TGTGCCTGTGATGTACTGGGGGACCCGACAGCACAACCCTTCTTT.